Following are 17 T cell receptor beta chains from one sample sequenced in a study of blood T cell repertoires in COVID-19. Sequencing was performed with immunoSEQ multiplex PCR; in TCRdb, only in-frame clones are kept and a portion is missing. The sample holds approximately 270,000 clones; about 85% are singletons and the top ten take 0.85% to 0.9%. Material: peripheral blood. All receptors derive from a human donor with COVID-19, enrolled during active disease. The donor label of this sample is uncertain.

CDR3 loop: CASSQVRRDLYEQYF. In DNA, the CDR3 is TGTGCCAGCAGCCAAGTAAGGCGGGACCTCTACGAGCAGTACTTC. V is TRBV4-2 and J is TRBJ2-7; possible D gene TRBD2, 6 bases. The CDR3 is 15 residues long. The ends were cut back, 1 base at V and 3 bases at J, with 13 bases in the middle. Germline V lookup: CDR1 LGHNA, CDR2 YNFKEQ.

This chain links TRBV5-1 with TRBJ1-1; 9 bases are a match to TRBD1. Germline V gives CDR1 SGHRS, CDR2 YFSETQ. After removal of 4 bases from V and 8 bases from J, the junction contained 9 bases not matched to a gene. The CDR3 length is 14 residues. The CDR3 DNA reads as TGCGCCAGCAGCCCGACAGGGGGTAGAGGAGAAGCTTTCTTT. It codes for CASSPTGGRGEAFF.

This clone was observed a single time. V and J are TRBV18 and TRBJ2-1, with 11 bases that match TRBD2. Germline CDR1 is KGHSH and CDR2 is LQKENI. V dropped 6 bases and J dropped 7; count of bases not matched to a gene: 11. The CDR3 extends over 16 amino acids. The CDR3 loop is CASSLAGGRSRNEQFF. The CDR3 nucleotides are TGTGCCAGCTCTCTAGCGGGGGGCAGATCGAGGAATGAGCAGTTCTTC. Drawing the rest from reference TRBV18 and TRBJ2-1, the complete variable domain is NAGVMQNPRHLVRRRGQEARLRCSPMKGHSHVYWYRQLPEEGLKFMVYLQKENIIDESGMPKERFSAEFPKEGPSILRIQQVVRGDSAAYFCASSLAGGRSRNEQFFGPGTRLTVL.

This clone occurred once. This rearrangement joins TRBV19 to TRBJ2-1; 10 bases are shared with TRBD1. This CDR3 is 15 amino acids long. V gave up 4 bases and J gave up 8 bases; unmatched junction bases: 8. Germline lookup yields CDR1 LNHDA and CDR2 SQIVND (reference sequence). DNA of the CDR3: TGTGCCAGTAGTAAGGAGACAGGGGGCATCGATGAGCAGTTCTTC. Its protein product is CASSKETGGIDEQFF.

The table lists this clone with a count of one. This rearrangement joins TRBV21-1 to TRBJ1-1; no check of the table's D call, TRBD1, against the DNA was made. TRBV21-1 is designated a pseudogene. This CDR3 spans 11 amino acids. Written as DNA, the CDR3 is TGTGCCAGCAGGCGGACAGCAGAAGCTTTCTTT. This codes for CASRRTAEAFF.

The chain has TRBV7-9 and TRBJ1-2; D is perhaps TRBD1 (5 bases). V was pared by 6 bases and J by 7 bases, with 27 bases between. Germline CDR1 SEHNR, CDR2 FQNEAQ (reference sequence). The length of the CDR3 is 17 residues. CDR3 sequence reads: CASSHLMTVGLGGGYTF. Here the CDR3 DNA reads TGTGCCAGCAGTCACTTAATGACAGTGGGCTTGGGAGGTGGCTACACCTTC.

This chain connects TRBV6-2 or TRBV6-3 to TRBJ1-2; 8 bases agree with TRBD1. The V gene end was trimmed by 4 bases and the J gene end by 4 bases; junction bases not matched to a gene: 14. Germline V gives CDR1 MNHEY, CDR2 SVGEGT. This CDR3 is built from 17 residues. The CDR3 loop is CASSSGTGWMMGYGYTF. Written as DNA, the CDR3 is TGTGCCAGCAGTTCCGGGACAGGATGGATGATGGGCTATGGCTACACCTTC.

The chain links TRBV5-1 to TRBJ2-5, with 7 nucleotides matching TRBD1. Germline CDR1 and CDR2: SGHRS and YFSETQ. V gave up 3 bases and J gave up 4 bases; unmatched junction bases: 9. CDR3 length: 15 amino acids. The CDR3 here is CASSWDRPRGETQYF. The CDR3 nucleotides read TGCGCCAGCAGCTGGGACAGACCTAGGGGAGAGACCCAGTACTTC.

The rearrangement links TRBV29-1 to TRBJ1-2, with unresolved D. V lost 6 bases and J lost 1, with 12 bases in between. The CDR3 loop spans 13 amino acids. Per germline, CDR1 SQVTM and CDR2 ANQGSEA. The CDR3 DNA is TGCAGCGTCCCAACACAGATTAACTATGGCTACACCTTC. Translation gives CSVPTQINYGYTF.

The V call is TRBV6-6, the J call TRBJ1-3; TRBD1 aligns across 10 bases. The CDR3 runs 24 residues. CDR1 and CDR2 from the germline V gene are MNHNY and SVGAGI (reference sequence). V lost 6 bases to trimming and J lost 0 bases; unmatched junction nucleotides: 29. The CDR3 DNA is TGTGCCAGCAGCTCCCCCCGGGGCCCCACCTTGGGACAGGGGACGGGACCCTCTGGAAACACCATATATTTT. This encodes CASSSPRGPTLGQGTGPSGNTIYF.

This clone showed up just once. The chain recombines TRBV6-6 with TRBJ2-1; unclear D gene. CDR3 length: 16 residues. Trimming took off 0 bases at V and 7 bases at J, with 16 bases between the two ends. Germline values: CDR1 MNHNY, CDR2 SVGAGI (reference sequence). The CDR3 is CASSYSMSHRDNEQFF. The DNA of the CDR3 is TGTGCCAGCAGTTACTCGATGAGTCACAGAGATAATGAGCAGTTCTTC.

This chain joins TRBV11-2 and TRBJ2-3, with D possibly TRBD2 on 6 matching bases. V lost 2 bases, J lost 0 bases, and 15 bases lay in between. The germline CDR1 and CDR2 sequences are SGHAT and FQNNGV. The CDR3 runs 17 residues. CDR3 in amino acids: CASSLRGTAGSTDTQYF. The CDR3 DNA sequence: TGTGCCAGCAGCTTAAGGGGAACTGCGGGAAGCACAGATACGCAGTATTTT.

The CDR3 is CASSSPPSQGRGNYGYTF. The CDR3, as DNA: TGTGCCAGCAGCTCACCTCCATCACAGGGTAGAGGTAACTATGGCTACACCTTC. The chain links TRBV13 to TRBJ1-2, with D possibly matching TRBD1 (6 bases). The germline V gene has CDR1 PRHDT and CDR2 FYEKMQ (reference sequence). The V gene lost 4 bases and the J gene lost 1 base, with 22 bases spanning the gap. The CDR3 runs to 18 residues.

CDR3 sequence (DNA): TGTGCCAGCACCCTAAGTAGGGGGAATTCACCCCTCCACTTT. Its translation: CASTLSRGNSPLHF. The chain employs TRBV2 and TRBJ1-6; D may be TRBD1 (6 bases). The CDR3 runs 14 residues. Germline assignment: CDR1 SNHLY and CDR2 FYNNEI. V lost 7 bases and J lost 7, with 14 bases in between.

The chain recombines TRBV7-3 with TRBJ2-1, with D possibly matching TRBD1 (6 bases). Germline V gene data show CDR1 as SGHTA and CDR2 as FQGTGA. Trimming took off 5 bases at V and 4 bases at J, with 15 bases between the two ends. The CDR3 runs 15 residues. In DNA, the CDR3 is TGTGCCAGCAGCCCAGGGGATCCCTTTTACAATGAGCAGTTCTTC. This sequence encodes CASSPGDPFYNEQFF.

In its sample, this clone was seen a few times. The genes are TRBV7-9 and TRBJ2-7; D might be TRBD1 (6 bases). This CDR3 region has 18 residues. The germline V and J ends were trimmed by 7 bases and 6 bases, with 31 bases remaining between them. CDR1 and CDR2 from the germline V gene are SEHNR and FQNEAQ (reference sequence). CDR3 protein: CASNTPPDRRRPYGEQYF. The CDR3 DNA reads as TGTGCCAGCAACACACCACCCGACAGGCGGCGGCCCTACGGCGAGCAGTACTTC.

V gene TRBV3-1 (or the pseudogene TRBV3-2) combines with J gene TRBJ2-1, with D perhaps TRBD2 (5 bases). Germline V gene sequence: CDR1 LGHDT, CDR2 YNNKEL (reference sequence). V was clipped by 2 bases and J by 9 bases, with 8 bases between them. The CDR3 sequence is 12 residues long. CDR3 amino acids: CASSQIAGEQFF. CDR3 sequence (DNA): TGTGCCAGCAGCCAAATTGCGGGTGAGCAGTTCTTC.